This T cell receptor beta chain emerged from a study of CD8+CD57+ T cells in acquired aplastic anemia. The overall study: Across the sorted CD4+ and CD8+ cells, DNA amounts averaged roughly 3 ug. Study-wide points: Controls did not differ significantly from patients in CD8+ Simpson's diversity.

For sequencing, patients were chosen who had shown expansion of CD8+CD57+ cells by flow cytometry. Genomic DNA provided the template from which TCR beta VDJ and CDR3 profiles were obtained. TCRdb itself ran the reads through MiXCR, one entry per CDR3 protein. Counted here are about 150,000 distinct CDR3 sequences, around half occurring once; the ten biggest clones make up 12%. Trimming cost V 2 bases and J 2 bases, with 10 bases left between them. The germline V gene encodes CDR1 SNHLY and CDR2 FYNNEI. This CDR3 comprises 14 residues. To note about this clonotype: What it binds is not known.

Sequenced: sorted CD4+, CD8+, or CD8+CD57+ T cells (not recorded which) from PBMCs. The sequence derives from a human donor with aplastic anemia. This rearrangement joins TRBV2 to TRBJ2-7; the D gene is possibly TRBD1 (6 bases). The CDR3 is CASSESGVAYEQYF. For the CDR3, the DNA is TGTGCCAGCAGTGAATCAGGGGTCGCCTACGAGCAGTACTTC.